Following are 30 T cell receptor beta chains from one sample sequenced in a study of identical twins. TCRdb independently ran MiXCR on the 5' RACE reads; one entry per CDR3 protein. The data show hundreds of thousands of distinct CDR3 sequences, around a sixth seen once. The sample also formed part of further work on T cells expressing NK-cell markers.

Sequencing was performed on PBMCs. These receptors came from a woman aged 18-30 years in good health.

The genes are TRBV5-1 and TRBJ1-1, with unresolved D. The germline CDR1 and CDR2 sequences are SGHRS and YFSETQ. Trimming removed 2 bases from V and 3 bases from J, with 11 bases in between. This CDR3 contains 14 residues. The DNA for the CDR3 is TGCGCCAGCAGCTTAAGGCCTGGGGACACTGAAGCTTTCTTT. Residues: CASSLRPGDTEAFF.

This clonotype was counted between two and nine times. This sequence joins TRBV7-9 and TRBJ2-5; D is possibly TRBD2 (5 bases). V was clipped by 5 bases and J by 2 bases, with 9 bases between them. Per the germline V gene, CDR1 is SEHNR and CDR2 is FQNEAQ (reference sequence). This CDR3 contains 13 residues. In DNA, the CDR3 is TGTGCCAGCAGCACGGACTGGCAAGAGACCCAGTACTTC. This codes for CASSTDWQETQYF.

This clonotype was seen at least ten times. V is TRBV5-5 and J is TRBJ1-1; D is undetermined. The CDR3 loop spans 13 amino acids. Looked up from germline, CDR1 is SGHKS and CDR2 is YYEKEE (reference sequence). Trimming shortened V by 5 bases and J by 0 bases, and 8 bases separated the two germline ends. The CDR3 bases are TGTGCCAGCAGTGAGGCCCTGAACACTGAAGCTTTCTTT. This codes for CASSEALNTEAFF.

J is TRBJ2-7 and V is TRBV12-3 or TRBV12-4; the D gene is possibly TRBD2 (6 bases). This CDR3 comprises 13 residues. V dropped 6 bases and J dropped 2 bases, with 11 bases sitting between them. The CDR3 DNA follows: TGTGCCAGCAGGCCGGGACTTACCTACGAGCAGTACTTC. It specifies CASRPGLTYEQYF.

In its sample, this clonotype was seen a few times. V usage is TRBV18 and J usage is TRBJ1-2, with 10 nucleotides matching TRBD1. The CDR3 is 14 residues long. V shed 2 bases and J 7 bases; nucleotides not matched to a gene: 4. Germline V lookup: CDR1 KGHSH, CDR2 LQKENI. Here the CDR3 reads CASSPGTGDGGYTF. The CDR3 bases are TGTGCCAGCTCACCAGGGACAGGGGATGGTGGCTACACCTTC.

Here the CDR3 DNA reads TGTGCCAGCAGCCCCTTAACCCAACTAGCAACGCAGTATTTT. Encoded protein: CASSPLTQLATQYF. This chain joins TRBV3-1 and TRBJ2-3; D might be TRBD2 (6 bases). V was trimmed by 4 bases and J by 9 bases, leaving 17 bases between them. CDR3 length: 14 residues. Looked up from germline, CDR1 is LGHDT and CDR2 is YNNKEL (reference sequence).

V is TRBV2 and J is TRBJ2-1; no clear D. Looked up from germline, CDR1 is SNHLY and CDR2 is FYNNEI. The CDR3 covers 14 residues. V lost 8 bases and J 0 bases, leaving 11 bases between the germline ends. The CDR3 DNA follows: TGTGCCAGCGGGGAAGAGAACTCCTACAATGAGCAGTTCTTC. Residues: CASGEENSYNEQFF.

This clonotype was seen a few times. This chain joins TRBV20-1 and TRBJ2-1; 9 bases map to TRBD2. Germline CDR1 DFQATT, CDR2 SNEGSKA (reference sequence). Losses at the gene ends were 5 bases for V and 11 bases for J; bases not matched to a gene: 13. This CDR3 spans 14 amino acids. The CDR3 spells CSAFRLAEPSQQFF. In DNA form, the CDR3 reads TGCAGTGCTTTCCGACTAGCGGAGCCCTCTCAGCAGTTCTTC.

This clonotype showed up just a few times. This sequence joins TRBV4-2 and TRBJ2-7; 8 nucleotides agree with TRBD1. Trimming took 4 bases from V and 1 from J; bases not matched to a gene: 15. This CDR3 spans 18 amino acids. In germline, CDR1 is LGHNA, CDR2 YNFKEQ. The chain's CDR3 is CASSRDRGYTRRSYEQYF. The CDR3 DNA reads TGTGCCAGCAGCCGAGACAGGGGCTACACCCGACGGTCCTACGAGCAGTACTTC.

The chain recombines TRBV5-4 with TRBJ2-1; no clear D. Germline CDR1 SGHNT, CDR2 YYREEE (reference sequence). The CDR3 is 13 residues long. V lost 3 bases and J 2 bases, leaving 6 bases between the germline ends. The CDR3 loop reads CASSYEAYNEQFF. In DNA form, the CDR3 reads TGTGCCAGCAGCTACGAAGCCTACAATGAGCAGTTCTTC.

This clonotype was seen ten or more times. The V gene is TRBV12-3 or TRBV12-4, the J gene TRBJ2-7; 7 positions match TRBD1. Trimming cost V 8 bases and J 3 bases; bases outside gene matches: 4. CDR3 length: 12 residues. In nucleotides, the CDR3 is TGTGCCAGCCGGGACAGCTACTACGAGCAGTACTTC. It yields the protein CASRDSYYEQYF.

This sequence joins TRBV12-3 or TRBV12-4 and TRBJ2-1; 12 bases map to TRBD2. The V segment lost 7 bases and the J segment 10 bases; nucleotides outside the gene matches: 11. This CDR3 has 15 amino acids. DNA of the CDR3: TGTGCCAGCACCCTAAGGACTAGCGGGACGGGGGAGCAGTTCTTC. This encodes CASTLRTSGTGEQFF.

The rearrangement joins TRBV20-1 to TRBJ2-7; 7 bases align to TRBD2. Losses at the gene ends were 7 bases for V and 4 bases for J; bases not matched to a gene: 10. Germline loops: CDR1 DFQATT, CDR2 SNEGSKA (reference sequence). CDR3 length: 13 amino acids. The CDR3 is CSVGTGRPYEQYF. The DNA for the CDR3 is TGCAGTGTGGGAACCGGGAGGCCTTACGAGCAGTACTTC.

This clonotype was recorded at least ten times. V is TRBV7-3 and J is TRBJ2-7; unclear D gene. CDR1 and CDR2 from the germline V gene are SGHTA and FQGTGA. The CDR3 loop spans 13 amino acids. Between the trimmed V and J ends, which lost 5 bases and 7 bases, there was a span of 15 bases. CDR3 in amino acids: CASSPGPSREQYF. The CDR3 DNA reads as TGTGCCAGCAGCCCTGGACCTTCTAGAGAGCAGTACTTC.

The CDR3 protein is CASSFIAGGVNEQFF. DNA of the CDR3: TGTGCCAGCAGTTTTATAGCGGGGGGCGTCAATGAGCAGTTCTTC. The chain employs TRBV6-5 and TRBJ2-1, with 10 bases aligning to TRBD2. From germline, CDR1 is MNHEY and CDR2 SVGAGI. The CDR3 has 15 residues. With V trimmed by 4 bases and J by 6 bases, 6 bases remained unmatched.

This clonotype occurred a few times. The V gene is TRBV5-6, the J gene TRBJ2-2; D may correspond to TRBD1 or TRBD2 (5 bases each). Per germline, CDR1 SGHDT and CDR2 YYEEEE. CDR3 length equals 15 residues. V shed 3 bases and J shed 6 bases, with 15 bases lying between them. This CDR3 is CASSSLSREPGELFF. In nucleotides, the CDR3 is TGTGCCAGCAGCTCACTCTCCAGGGAGCCCGGGGAGCTGTTTTTT.

The CDR3 DNA follows: TGTGCCAGCAGTTTACAGGTAGCGAACACCGGGGAGCTGTTTTTT. Translating gives CASSLQVANTGELFF. The chain links TRBV12-3 or TRBV12-4 to TRBJ2-2; D is uncertain. Trimming pared 2 bases from V and 0 bases from J, leaving 7 bases between. The CDR3 extends over 15 amino acids.

V is TRBV10-3 and J is TRBJ2-7; 13 positions agree with TRBD2. CDR1 ENHRY and CDR2 SYGVKD come from the germline V gene. V lost 5 bases and J lost 6; bases outside the gene matches: 1. This CDR3 comprises 13 residues. The CDR3, as DNA: TGTGCCATCAGTTGGACTAGCGGGAGCGAGCAGTACTTC. It translates to CAISWTSGSEQYF.

This clonotype was detected only a few times. The rearrangement uses TRBV20-1 and TRBJ2-7; 10 bases match TRBD1. Germline CDR1 and CDR2: DFQATT and SNEGSKA (reference sequence). V was clipped by 4 bases and J by 2 bases; unmatched bases: 5. This CDR3 region has 14 residues. The chain's CDR3 is CSAIAGTGAYEQYF. The CDR3, as DNA: TGCAGTGCTATCGCCGGGACAGGGGCCTACGAGCAGTACTTC.

There are a few counts of this clonotype. CDR3 bases: TGTGCCAGCAGCCAAGATGGAGAGGAGCCCCAGCATTTT. It encodes CASSQDGEEPQHF. The chain carries TRBV3-1 and TRBJ1-5, with D unclear. This CDR3 region has 13 residues. CDR1 LGHDT and CDR2 YNNKEL come from the germline V gene (reference sequence). V was trimmed by 0 bases and J by 8 bases, leaving 8 bases between them.

The genes are TRBV5-6 and TRBJ1-6; TRBD1 matches 7 bases. V shed 3 bases, J shed 7 bases, and the junction held 4 bases outside the gene matches. The CDR3 totals 14 residues. Per germline, CDR1 SGHDT and CDR2 YYEEEE. The CDR3 DNA follows: TGTGCCAGCAGCTGGGGGACAGAGAATTCACCCCTCCACTTT. Amino acids: CASSWGTENSPLHF. Filled out from reference TRBV5-6 and TRBJ1-6, the complete variable domain reads DAGVTQSPTHLIKTRGQQVTLRCSPKSGHDTVSWYQQALGQGPQFIFQYYEEEERQRGNFPDRFSGHQFPNYSSELNVNALLLGDSALYLCASSWGTENSPLHFGNGTRLTVT.

The chain recombines TRBV5-5 with TRBJ2-1; 8 bases map to TRBD1. CDR1 and CDR2 (germline): SGHKS, YYEKEE (reference sequence). With V trimmed by 0 bases and J by 4 bases, 6 bases remained unmatched. The CDR3 consists of 16 residues. CDR3 sequence (DNA): TGTGCCAGCAGCTTGGTAGGACAGGGACGATACAATGAGCAGTTCTTC. Encoded protein: CASSLVGQGRYNEQFF. Based on the CDR3 plus reference TRBV5-5 and TRBJ2-1, the full variable domain is DAGVTQSPTHLIKTRGQQVTLRCSPISGHKSVSWYQQVLGQGPQFIFQYYEKEERGRGNFPDRFSARQFPNYSSELNVNALLLGDSALYLCASSLVGQGRYNEQFFGPGTRLTVL.

Only a few counts were recorded for this clonotype. The chain uses TRBV20-1 and TRBJ1-2; no clear D. The germline V gene has CDR1 DFQATT and CDR2 SNEGSKA (reference sequence). The length of the CDR3 is 10 residues. V lost 5 bases and J 9 bases, leaving 10 bases between the germline ends. The CDR3 sequence: CSAEGSRYTF. CDR3 sequence (DNA): TGCAGTGCTGAGGGTAGTCGCTACACCTTC.

This clonotype was found many times. The chain combines TRBV12-3 or TRBV12-4 with TRBJ1-1; the D gene is possibly TRBD1 (6 bases). The CDR3 covers 14 residues. Trimming pared 2 bases from V and 4 bases from J, leaving 11 bases between. CDR3 amino acids: CASSLWMGATEAFF. The CDR3 DNA is TGTGCCAGCAGTTTATGGATGGGGGCCACTGAAGCTTTCTTT.

The CDR3 protein is CASSAGQQRNIQYF. The CDR3, as DNA: TGCGCCAGCAGCGCGGGACAGCAGAGAAACATTCAGTACTTC. The chain links TRBV5-1 to TRBJ2-4; possible D gene TRBD1, 7 bases. V lost 4 bases and J 6 bases, leaving 14 bases between the germline ends. This CDR3 contains 14 residues. Germline loops: CDR1 SGHRS, CDR2 YFSETQ. Complete variable domain (other parts from reference TRBV5-1 and TRBJ2-4): KAGVTQTPRYLIKTRGQQVTLSCSPISGHRSVSWYQQTPGQGLQFLFEYFSETQRNKGNFPGRFSGRQFSNSRSEMNVSTLELGDSALYLCASSAGQQRNIQYFGAGTRLSVL.

This chain joins TRBV6-1 and TRBJ2-3, with D possibly matching TRBD1 (5 bases). From germline, CDR1 is MNHNS and CDR2 SASEGT. V lost 8 bases and J lost 0, with 9 bases in between. The CDR3 runs 13 residues. For the CDR3, the DNA is TGTGCCAGCGGGGCCTCTAGCACAGATACGCAGTATTTT. Residues: CASGASSTDTQYF.

This clonotype was counted between two and nine times. This chain uses TRBV6-1 with TRBJ2-4; unclear D gene. Trimming took 6 bases from V and 3 from J, leaving 9 bases between them. Germline V lookup: CDR1 MNHNS, CDR2 SASEGT. The length of the CDR3 is 13 residues. The CDR3 DNA is TGTGCCAGCAGCACCGATCACAAAAACATTCAGTACTTC. It translates to CASSTDHKNIQYF.

This clonotype turned up a few times. The V and J genes are TRBV20-1 and TRBJ1-1, with a tentative D call TRBD1 (5 bases). The germline V gene encodes CDR1 DFQATT and CDR2 SNEGSKA (reference sequence). The V gene lost 0 bases and the J gene lost 7 bases, with 15 bases spanning the gap. The CDR3 spans 14 residues. CDR3 coding DNA: TGCAGTGCTAGAGATCCTGGGGGGTGGGGTGAAGCTTTCTTT. It translates to CSARDPGGWGEAFF.

The chain joins TRBV6-1 to TRBJ2-7, with no clear D. The CDR3 runs to 13 residues. Per germline, CDR1 MNHNS and CDR2 SASEGT. V lost 2 bases, J lost 1 base, and 6 bases lay in between. CDR3 residues: CASSETPSYEQYF. The DNA for the CDR3 is TGTGCCAGCAGTGAAACACCTTCCTACGAGCAGTACTTC.

The genes are TRBV20-1 and TRBJ2-3; no clear D. The germline V gene encodes CDR1 DFQATT and CDR2 SNEGSKA (reference sequence). With 3 bases removed from V and 5 bases from J, the gap between germline ends came to 15 bases. CDR3 length: 14 residues. The CDR3 DNA is TGCAGTGCTAGCGAGACTCGGATTGAAGATACGCAGTATTTT. Its translation is CSASETRIEDTQYF.